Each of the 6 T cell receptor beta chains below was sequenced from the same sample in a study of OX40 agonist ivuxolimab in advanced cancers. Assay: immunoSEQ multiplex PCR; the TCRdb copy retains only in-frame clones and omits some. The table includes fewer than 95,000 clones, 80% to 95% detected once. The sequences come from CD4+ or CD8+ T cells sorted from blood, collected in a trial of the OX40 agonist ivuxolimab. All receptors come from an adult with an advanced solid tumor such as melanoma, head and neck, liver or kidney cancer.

CDR3 sequence: CASSYGINYGYTF. CDR3 coding DNA: TGTGCCAGCAGTTACGGGATTAACTATGGCTACACCTTC. The rearrangement uses TRBV6-5 and TRBJ1-2, with D unclear. V dropped 2 bases and J dropped 1 base, with 5 bases sitting between them. The CDR3 is 13 residues long. Germline loops: CDR1 MNHEY, CDR2 SVGAGI.

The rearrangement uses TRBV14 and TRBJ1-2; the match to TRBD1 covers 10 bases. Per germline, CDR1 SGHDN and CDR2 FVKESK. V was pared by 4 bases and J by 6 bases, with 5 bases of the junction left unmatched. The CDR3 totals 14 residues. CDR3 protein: CASSLWDRGHGYTF. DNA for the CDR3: TGTGCCAGCAGCCTTTGGGACAGGGGACATGGCTACACCTTC. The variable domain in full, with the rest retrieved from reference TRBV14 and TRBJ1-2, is EAGVTQFPSHSVIEKGQTVTLRCDPISGHDNLYWYRRVMGKEIKFLLHFVKESKQDESGMPNNRFLAERTGGTYSTLKVQPAELEDSGVYFCASSLWDRGHGYTFGSGTRLTVV.

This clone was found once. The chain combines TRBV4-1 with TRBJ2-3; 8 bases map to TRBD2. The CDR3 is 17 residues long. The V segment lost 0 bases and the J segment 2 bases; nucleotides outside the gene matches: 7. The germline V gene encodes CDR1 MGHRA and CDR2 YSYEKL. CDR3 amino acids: CASSQDFGGGNTDTQYF. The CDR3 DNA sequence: TGCGCCAGCAGCCAAGATTTCGGGGGGGGAAACACAGATACGCAGTATTTT.

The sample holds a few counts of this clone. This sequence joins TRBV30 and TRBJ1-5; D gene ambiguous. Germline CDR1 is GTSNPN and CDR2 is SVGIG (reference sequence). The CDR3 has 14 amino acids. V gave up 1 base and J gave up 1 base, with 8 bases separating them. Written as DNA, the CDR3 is TGTGCCTGGAGTGGGCCGTCGAGCAATCAGCCCCAGCATTTT. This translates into CAWSGPSSNQPQHF. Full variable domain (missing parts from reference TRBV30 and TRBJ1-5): SQTIHQWPATLVQPVGSPLSLECTVEGTSNPNLYWYRQAAGRGLQLLFYSVGIGQISSEVPQNLSASRPQDRQFILSSKKLLLSDSGFYLCAWSGPSSNQPQHFGDGTRLSIL.

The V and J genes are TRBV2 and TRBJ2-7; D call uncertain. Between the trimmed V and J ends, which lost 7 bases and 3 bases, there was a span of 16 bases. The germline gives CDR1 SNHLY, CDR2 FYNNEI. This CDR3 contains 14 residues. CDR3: CASKGTDRIYEQYF. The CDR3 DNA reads TGTGCCAGCAAAGGAACAGATCGAATCTACGAGCAGTACTTC.

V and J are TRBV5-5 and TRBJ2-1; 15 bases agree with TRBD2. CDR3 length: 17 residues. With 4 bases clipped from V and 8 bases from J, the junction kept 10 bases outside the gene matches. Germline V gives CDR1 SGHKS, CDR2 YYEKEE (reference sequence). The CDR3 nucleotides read TGTGCCAGCAGCACACCGGGACTAGCGGGAGGTCTCGATGAGCAGTTCTTC. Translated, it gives CASSTPGLAGGLDEQFF.